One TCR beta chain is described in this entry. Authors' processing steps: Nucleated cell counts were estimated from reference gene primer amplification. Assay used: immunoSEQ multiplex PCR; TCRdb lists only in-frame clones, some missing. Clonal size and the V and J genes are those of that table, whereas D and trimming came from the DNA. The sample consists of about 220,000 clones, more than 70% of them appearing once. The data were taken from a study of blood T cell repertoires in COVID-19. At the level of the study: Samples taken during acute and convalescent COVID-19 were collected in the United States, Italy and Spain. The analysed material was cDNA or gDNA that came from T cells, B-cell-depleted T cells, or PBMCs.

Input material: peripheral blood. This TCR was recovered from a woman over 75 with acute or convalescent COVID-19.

The CDR3 DNA reads TGTGCCAGCAGCCAAGTTAGTTATGGGACAAGCGGCTACACCTTC. It codes for CASSQVSYGTSGYTF. V and J are TRBV3-1 (or the pseudogene TRBV3-2) and TRBJ1-2; tentative D call: TRBD1 (6 bases). CDR1 is LGHDT, CDR2 YNNKEL, per germline (reference sequence). V was cut by 1 base and J by 8 bases, with 17 bases left in between. This CDR3 contains 15 residues.